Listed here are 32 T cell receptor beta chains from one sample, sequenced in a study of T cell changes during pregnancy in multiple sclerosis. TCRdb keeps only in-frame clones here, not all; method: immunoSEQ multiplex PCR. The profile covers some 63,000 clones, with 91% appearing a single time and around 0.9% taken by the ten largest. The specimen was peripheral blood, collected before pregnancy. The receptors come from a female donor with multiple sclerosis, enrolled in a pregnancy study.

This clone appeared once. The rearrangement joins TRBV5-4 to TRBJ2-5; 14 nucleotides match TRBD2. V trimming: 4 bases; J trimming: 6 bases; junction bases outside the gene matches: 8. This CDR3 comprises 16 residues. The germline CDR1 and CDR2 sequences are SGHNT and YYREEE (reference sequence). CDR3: CASSAGLAGGLKTQYF. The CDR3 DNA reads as TGTGCCAGCAGCGCCGGACTAGCGGGGGGCCTGAAGACCCAGTACTTC. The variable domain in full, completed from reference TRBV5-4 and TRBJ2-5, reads ETGVTQSPTHLIKTRGQQVTLRCSSQSGHNTVSWYQQALGQGPQFIFQYYREEENGRGNFPPRFSGLQFPNYSSELNVNALELDDSALYLCASSAGLAGGLKTQYFGPGTRLLVL.

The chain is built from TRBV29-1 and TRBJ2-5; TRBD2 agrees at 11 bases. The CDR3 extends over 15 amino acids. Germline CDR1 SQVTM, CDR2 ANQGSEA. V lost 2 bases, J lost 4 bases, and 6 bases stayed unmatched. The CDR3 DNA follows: TGCAGCGTTGAAATTCGACTAGCGGGGTTAGAGACCCAGTACTTC. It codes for CSVEIRLAGLETQYF.

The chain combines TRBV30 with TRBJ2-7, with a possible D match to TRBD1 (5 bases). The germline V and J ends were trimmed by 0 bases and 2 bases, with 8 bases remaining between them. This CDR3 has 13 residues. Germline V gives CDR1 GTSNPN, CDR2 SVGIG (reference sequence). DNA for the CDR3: TGTGCCTGGAGTGTCGACAGTACCTACGAGCAGTACTTC. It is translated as CAWSVDSTYEQYF.

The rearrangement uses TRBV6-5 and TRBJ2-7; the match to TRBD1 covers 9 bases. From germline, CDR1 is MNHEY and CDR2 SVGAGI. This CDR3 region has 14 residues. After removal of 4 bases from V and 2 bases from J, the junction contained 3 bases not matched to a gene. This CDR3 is CASSSDRGTYEQYF. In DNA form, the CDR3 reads TGTGCCAGCAGTTCGGACAGGGGAACCTACGAGCAGTACTTC.

Written as DNA, the CDR3 is TGTGCCAGTAGTATGCCCCGCGGAAACAGGGCTCCTAATCAGCCCCAGCATTTT. Translated, it gives CASSMPRGNRAPNQPQHF. The V call is TRBV19, the J call TRBJ1-5; possible D gene TRBD1, 6 bases. The CDR3 extends over 18 amino acids. V was cut by 3 bases and J by 4 bases, with 22 bases left in between. Germline V gives CDR1 LNHDA, CDR2 SQIVND (reference sequence).

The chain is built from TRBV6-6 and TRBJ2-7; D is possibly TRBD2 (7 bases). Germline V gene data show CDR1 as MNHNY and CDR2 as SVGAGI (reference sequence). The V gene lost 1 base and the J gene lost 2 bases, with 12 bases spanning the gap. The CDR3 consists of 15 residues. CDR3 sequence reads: CASSYYSGGPYEQYF. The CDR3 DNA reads TGTGCCAGCAGTTACTATTCGGGGGGCCCCTACGAGCAGTACTTC.

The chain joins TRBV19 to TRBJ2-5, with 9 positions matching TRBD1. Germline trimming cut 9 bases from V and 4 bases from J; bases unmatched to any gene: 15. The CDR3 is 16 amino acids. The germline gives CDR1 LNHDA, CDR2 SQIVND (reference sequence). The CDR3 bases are TGTGCCAGGCAGGGCGGGCAGGGACAGGGAGGAGAGACCCAGTACTTC. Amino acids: CARQGGQGQGGETQYF. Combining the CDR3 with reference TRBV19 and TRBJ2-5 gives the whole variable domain DGGITQSPKYLFRKEGQNVTLSCEQNLNHDAMYWYRQDPGQGLRLIYYSQIVNDFQKGDIAEGYSVSREKKESFPLTVTSAQKNPTAFYLCARQGGQGQGGETQYFGPGTRLLVL.

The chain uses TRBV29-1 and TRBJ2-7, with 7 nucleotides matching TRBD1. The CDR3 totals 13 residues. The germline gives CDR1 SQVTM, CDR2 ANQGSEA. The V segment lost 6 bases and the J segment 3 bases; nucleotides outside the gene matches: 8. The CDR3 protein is CSVQTGISYEQYF. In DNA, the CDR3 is TGCAGCGTCCAGACAGGGATAAGCTACGAGCAGTACTTC.

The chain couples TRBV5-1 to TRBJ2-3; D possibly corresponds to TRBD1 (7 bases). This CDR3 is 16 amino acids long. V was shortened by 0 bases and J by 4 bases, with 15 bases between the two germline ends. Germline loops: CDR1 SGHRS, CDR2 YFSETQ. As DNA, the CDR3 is TGCGCCAGCAGCTTGGCCTCAGGGGGGCTCTCAGATACGCAGTATTTT. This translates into CASSLASGGLSDTQYF.

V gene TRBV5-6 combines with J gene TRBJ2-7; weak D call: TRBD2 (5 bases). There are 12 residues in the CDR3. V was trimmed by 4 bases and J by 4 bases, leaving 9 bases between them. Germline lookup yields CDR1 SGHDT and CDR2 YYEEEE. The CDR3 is CASSGLKYEQYF. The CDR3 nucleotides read TGTGCCAGCAGCGGACTTAAATACGAGCAGTACTTC. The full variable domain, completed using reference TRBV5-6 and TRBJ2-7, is DAGVTQSPTHLIKTRGQQVTLRCSPKSGHDTVSWYQQALGQGPQFIFQYYEEEERQRGNFPDRFSGHQFPNYSSELNVNALLLGDSALYLCASSGLKYEQYFGPGTRLTVT.

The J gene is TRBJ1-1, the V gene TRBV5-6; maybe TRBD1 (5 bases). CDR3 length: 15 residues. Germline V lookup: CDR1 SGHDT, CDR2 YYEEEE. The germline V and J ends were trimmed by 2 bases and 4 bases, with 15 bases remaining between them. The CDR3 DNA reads TGTGCCAGCAGCTTATATGCGGGGGTAGTCACTGAAGCTTTCTTT. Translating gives CASSLYAGVVTEAFF.

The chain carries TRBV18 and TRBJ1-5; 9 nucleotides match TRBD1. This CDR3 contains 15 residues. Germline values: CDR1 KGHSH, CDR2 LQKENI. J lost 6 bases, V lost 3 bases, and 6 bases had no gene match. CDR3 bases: TGTGCCAGCTCACCTCCCGGGACAGGGTTTCAGCCCCAGCATTTT. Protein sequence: CASSPPGTGFQPQHF.

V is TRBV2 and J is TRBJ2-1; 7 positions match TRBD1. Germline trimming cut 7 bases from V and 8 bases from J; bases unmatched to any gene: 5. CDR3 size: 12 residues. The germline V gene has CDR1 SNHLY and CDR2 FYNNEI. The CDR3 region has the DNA TGTGCCAGCATAGACAGGGTGGATGAGCAGTTCTTC. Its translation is CASIDRVDEQFF.

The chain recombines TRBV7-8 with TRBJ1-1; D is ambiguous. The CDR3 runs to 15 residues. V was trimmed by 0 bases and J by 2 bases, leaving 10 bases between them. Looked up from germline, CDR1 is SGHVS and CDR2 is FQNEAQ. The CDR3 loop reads CASSLAPLFNTEAFF. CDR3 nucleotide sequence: TGTGCCAGCAGCTTAGCGCCACTATTTAACACTGAAGCTTTCTTT.

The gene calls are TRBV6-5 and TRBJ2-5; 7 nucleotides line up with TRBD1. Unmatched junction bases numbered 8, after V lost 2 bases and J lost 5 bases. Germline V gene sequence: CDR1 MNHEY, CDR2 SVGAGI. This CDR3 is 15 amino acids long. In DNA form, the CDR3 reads TGTGCCAGCAGTTACAACAGGGGAAAAGGGGAGACCCAGTACTTC. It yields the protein CASSYNRGKGETQYF.

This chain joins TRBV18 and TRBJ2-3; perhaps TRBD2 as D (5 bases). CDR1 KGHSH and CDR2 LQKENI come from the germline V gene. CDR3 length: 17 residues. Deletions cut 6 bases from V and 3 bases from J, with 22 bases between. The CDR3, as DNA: TGTGCCAGCTCGGGAACCCCCCGGCCGGGATCGACAGATACGCAGTATTTT. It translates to CASSGTPRPGSTDTQYF.

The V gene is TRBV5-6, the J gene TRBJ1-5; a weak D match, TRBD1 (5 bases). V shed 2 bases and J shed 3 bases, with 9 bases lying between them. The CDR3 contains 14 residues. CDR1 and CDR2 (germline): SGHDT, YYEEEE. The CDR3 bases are TGTGCCAGCAGCTTAGACAGCTCCAATCAGCCCCAGCATTTT. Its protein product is CASSLDSSNQPQHF.

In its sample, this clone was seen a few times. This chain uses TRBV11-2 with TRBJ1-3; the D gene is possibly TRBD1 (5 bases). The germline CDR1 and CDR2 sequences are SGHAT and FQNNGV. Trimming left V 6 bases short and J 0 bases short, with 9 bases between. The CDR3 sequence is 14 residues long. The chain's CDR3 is CASSSRGSGNTIYF. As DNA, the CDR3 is TGTGCCAGCAGTTCAAGGGGCTCTGGAAACACCATATATTTT.

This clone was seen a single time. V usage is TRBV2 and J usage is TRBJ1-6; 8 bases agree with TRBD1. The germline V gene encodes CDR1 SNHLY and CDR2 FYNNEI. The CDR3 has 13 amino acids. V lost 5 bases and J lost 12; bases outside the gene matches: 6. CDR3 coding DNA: TGTGCCAGCAGTTTAGACAGGGGCGAACCCCTCCACTTT. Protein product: CASSLDRGEPLHF.

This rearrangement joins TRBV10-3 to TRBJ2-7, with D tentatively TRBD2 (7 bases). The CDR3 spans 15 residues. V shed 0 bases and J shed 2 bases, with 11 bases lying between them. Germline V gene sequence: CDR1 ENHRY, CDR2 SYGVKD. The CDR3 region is CAISESSGGPYEQYF. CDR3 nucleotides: TGTGCCATCAGTGAGTCGTCGGGGGGCCCCTACGAGCAGTACTTC.

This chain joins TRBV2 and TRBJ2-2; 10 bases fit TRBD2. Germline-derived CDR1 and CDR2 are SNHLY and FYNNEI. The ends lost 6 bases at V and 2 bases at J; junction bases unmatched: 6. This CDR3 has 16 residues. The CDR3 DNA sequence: TGTGCCAGCAGGGCTACTAGCGGGGCTAACACCGGGGAGCTGTTTTTT. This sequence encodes CASRATSGANTGELFF.

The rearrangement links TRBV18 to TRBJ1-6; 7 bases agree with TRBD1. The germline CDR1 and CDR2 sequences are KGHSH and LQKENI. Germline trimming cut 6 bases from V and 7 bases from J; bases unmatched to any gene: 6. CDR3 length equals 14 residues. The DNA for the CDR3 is TGTGCCAGCTCCCTAGGGACAGACAATTCACCCCTCCACTTT. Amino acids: CASSLGTDNSPLHF.

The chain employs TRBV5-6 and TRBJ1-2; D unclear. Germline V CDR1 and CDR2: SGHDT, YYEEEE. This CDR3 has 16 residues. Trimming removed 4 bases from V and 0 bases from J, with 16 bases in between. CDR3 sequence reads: CASSPSGRTSNYGYTF. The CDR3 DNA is TGTGCCAGCAGCCCGTCGGGCAGGACTTCTAACTATGGCTACACCTTC.

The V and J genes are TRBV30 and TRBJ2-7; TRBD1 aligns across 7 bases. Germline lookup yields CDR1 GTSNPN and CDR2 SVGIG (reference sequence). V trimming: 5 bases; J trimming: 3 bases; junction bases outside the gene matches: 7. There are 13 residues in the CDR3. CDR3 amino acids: CAWAGTVDYEQYF. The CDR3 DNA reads TGTGCCTGGGCCGGGACAGTCGACTACGAGCAGTACTTC.

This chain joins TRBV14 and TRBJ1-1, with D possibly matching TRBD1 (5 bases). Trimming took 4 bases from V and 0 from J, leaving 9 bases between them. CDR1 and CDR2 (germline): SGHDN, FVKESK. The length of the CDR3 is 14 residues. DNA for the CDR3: TGTGCCAGCAGCCGGGGCAGTATGAACACTGAAGCTTTCTTT. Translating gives CASSRGSMNTEAFF. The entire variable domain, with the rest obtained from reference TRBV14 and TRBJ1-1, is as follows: EAGVTQFPSHSVIEKGQTVTLRCDPISGHDNLYWYRRVMGKEIKFLLHFVKESKQDESGMPNNRFLAERTGGTYSTLKVQPAELEDSGVYFCASSRGSMNTEAFFGQGTRLTVV.

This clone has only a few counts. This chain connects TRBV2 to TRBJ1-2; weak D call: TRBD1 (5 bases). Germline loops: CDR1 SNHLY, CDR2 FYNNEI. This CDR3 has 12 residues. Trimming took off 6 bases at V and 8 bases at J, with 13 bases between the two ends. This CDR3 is CASRAGGRGYTF. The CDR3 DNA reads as TGTGCCAGCAGAGCGGGGGGTCGAGGCTACACCTTC. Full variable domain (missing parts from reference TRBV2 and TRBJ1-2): EPEVTQTPSHQVTQMGQEVILRCVPISNHLYFYWYRQILGQKVEFLVSFYNNEISEKSEIFDDQFSVERPDGSNFTLKIRSTKLEDSAMYFCASRAGGRGYTFGSGTRLTVV.

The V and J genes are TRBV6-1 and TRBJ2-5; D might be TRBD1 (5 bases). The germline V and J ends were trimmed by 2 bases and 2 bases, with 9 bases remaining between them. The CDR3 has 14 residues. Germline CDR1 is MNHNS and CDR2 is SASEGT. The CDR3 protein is CASSESTAQETQYF. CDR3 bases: TGTGCCAGCAGTGAATCGACAGCACAAGAGACCCAGTACTTC.

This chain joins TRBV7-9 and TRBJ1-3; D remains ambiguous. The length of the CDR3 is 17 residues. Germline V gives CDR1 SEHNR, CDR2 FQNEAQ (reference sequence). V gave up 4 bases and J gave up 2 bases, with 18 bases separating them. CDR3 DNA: TGTGCCAGCAGCTCCCCGGAGGCGTCAATCACTGGAAACACCATATATTTT. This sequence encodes CASSSPEASITGNTIYF.

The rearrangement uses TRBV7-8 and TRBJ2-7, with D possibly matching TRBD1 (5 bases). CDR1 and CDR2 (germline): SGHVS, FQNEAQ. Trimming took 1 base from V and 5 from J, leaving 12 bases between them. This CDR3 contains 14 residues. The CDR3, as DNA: TGTGCCAGCAGCTTAGGGCAGGGTATTCACGAGCAGTACTTC. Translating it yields CASSLGQGIHEQYF.

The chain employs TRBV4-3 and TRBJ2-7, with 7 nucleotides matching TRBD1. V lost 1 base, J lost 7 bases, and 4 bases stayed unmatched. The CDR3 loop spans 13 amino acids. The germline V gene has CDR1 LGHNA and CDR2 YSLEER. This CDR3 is CASSQGQGREQYF. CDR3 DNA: TGCGCCAGCAGCCAAGGACAGGGCAGGGAGCAGTACTTC.

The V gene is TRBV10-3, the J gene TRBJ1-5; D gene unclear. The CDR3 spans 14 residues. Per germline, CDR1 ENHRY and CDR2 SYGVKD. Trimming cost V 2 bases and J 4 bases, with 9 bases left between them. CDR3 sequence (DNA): TGTGCCATCAGTGAGGTTACCCAGAATCAGCCCCAGCATTTT. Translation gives CAISEVTQNQPQHF.

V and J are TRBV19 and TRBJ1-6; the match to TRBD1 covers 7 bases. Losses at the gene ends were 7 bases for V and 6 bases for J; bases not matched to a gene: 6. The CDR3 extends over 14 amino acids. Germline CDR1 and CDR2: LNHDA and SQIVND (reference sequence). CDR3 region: CASTPDRSNSPLHF. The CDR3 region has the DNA TGTGCCAGTACCCCGGACAGGTCTAATTCACCCCTCCACTTT.